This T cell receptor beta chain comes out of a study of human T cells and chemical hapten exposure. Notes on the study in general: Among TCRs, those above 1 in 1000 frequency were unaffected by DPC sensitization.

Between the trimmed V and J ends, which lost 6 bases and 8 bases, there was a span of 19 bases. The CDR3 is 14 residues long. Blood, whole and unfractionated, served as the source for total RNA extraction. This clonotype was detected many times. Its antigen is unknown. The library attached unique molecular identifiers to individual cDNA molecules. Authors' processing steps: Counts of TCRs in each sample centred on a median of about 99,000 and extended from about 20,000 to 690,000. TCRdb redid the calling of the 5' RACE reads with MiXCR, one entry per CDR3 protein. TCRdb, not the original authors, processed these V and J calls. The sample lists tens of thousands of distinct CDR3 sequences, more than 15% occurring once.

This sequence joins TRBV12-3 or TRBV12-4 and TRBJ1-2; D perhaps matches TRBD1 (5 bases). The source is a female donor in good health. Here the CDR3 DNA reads TGTGCCAGCAGCCAAACTGTAGGGGCGCAAGGCTACACCTTC. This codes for CASSQTVGAQGYTF.